Shown below are 27 T cell receptor beta chains from a single sample sequenced in a study of CD8 T cells in Susac syndrome. An amount of RNA that ranged from roughly 0.45 to 1 ug was reverse transcribed with random hexamers. TCRdb redid the calling of the immunoSEQ multiplex PCR reads with MiXCR, one entry per CDR3 protein. The sample has some 180,000 distinct CDR3 sequences; approximately 94% are singletons. The sequenced sample consisted of CD4+ T cells from PBMCs. Receptor source: a human donor in good health.

This clonotype was observed a single time. The J gene is TRBJ1-4, the V gene TRBV7-9; D is undetermined. The CDR3 consists of 15 residues. The germline V gene has CDR1 SEHNR and CDR2 FQNEAQ (reference sequence). V was trimmed by 5 bases and J by 0 bases, leaving 10 bases between them. The CDR3 loop reads CASSPGPATNEKLFF. The DNA for the CDR3 is TGTGCCAGCAGCCCCGGTCCAGCAACTAATGAAAAACTGTTTTTT. The full variable domain, rest sourced from reference TRBV7-9 and TRBJ1-4, is DTGVSQNPRHKITKRGQNVTFRCDPISEHNRLYWYRQTLGQGPEFLTYFQNEAQLEKSRLLSDRFSAERPKGSFSTLEIQRTEQGDSAMYLCASSPGPATNEKLFFGSGTQLSVL.

This chain joins TRBV10-3 and TRBJ1-5; D may be TRBD1 (6 bases). The germline V and J ends were trimmed by 4 bases and 4 bases, with 17 bases remaining between them. Germline V gives CDR1 ENHRY, CDR2 SYGVKD. The CDR3 loop spans 16 amino acids. The CDR3: CAISVYPGGSNQPQHF. CDR3 nucleotide sequence: TGTGCCATCAGTGTCTACCCGGGGGGCAGTAATCAGCCCCAGCATTTT.

V is TRBV27 and J is TRBJ2-5; 14 bases are shared with TRBD2. The germline gives CDR1 MNHEY, CDR2 SMNVEV (reference sequence). With 10 bases clipped from V and 1 base from J, the junction kept 8 bases outside the gene matches. The CDR3 consists of 16 residues. CDR3 loop: CATLGLAGGPQETQYF. The CDR3 DNA is TGTGCCACCCTAGGACTAGCGGGGGGTCCCCAAGAGACCCAGTACTTC.

V and J are TRBV5-1 and TRBJ2-1; the D gene could be TRBD1 or TRBD2 (5 bases each). Germline CDR1 and CDR2: SGHRS and YFSETQ. Trimming left V 6 bases short and J 9 bases short, with 22 bases between. This CDR3 is 15 amino acids long. CDR3 nucleotides: TGCGCCAGCACCCTATGGGACCCATTTCAGAGTGAGCAGTTCTTC. It specifies CASTLWDPFQSEQFF.

The genes are TRBV14 and TRBJ2-5; no clear D. Germline loops: CDR1 SGHDN, CDR2 FVKESK. V was cut by 3 bases and J by 6 bases, with 5 bases left in between. The CDR3 runs to 11 residues. DNA of the CDR3: TGTGCCAGCAGCCATAGTCAGACCCAGTACTTC. It translates to CASSHSQTQYF.

This clonotype has only one observation. The V gene is TRBV9, the J gene TRBJ2-1; D gene ambiguous. Trimming stripped 3 bases from V and 0 bases from J, with 19 bases between. The length of the CDR3 is 18 residues. Germline V gene data show CDR1 as SGDLS and CDR2 as YYNGEE. The chain's CDR3 is CASSGSYSLQSSYNEQFF. The CDR3 nucleotides read TGTGCCAGCAGCGGATCTTACAGCTTACAGAGCTCCTACAATGAGCAGTTCTTC.

This chain joins TRBV18 and TRBJ2-2; D tentatively reads TRBD1 or TRBD2 (5 bases each). With 6 bases removed from V and 3 bases from J, the gap between germline ends came to 11 bases. Germline CDR1 KGHSH, CDR2 LQKENI. CDR3 length: 14 amino acids. The CDR3 bases are TGTGCCAGCTCGCCGGGACCTTACACCGGGGAGCTGTTTTTT. Translation gives CASSPGPYTGELFF.

The chain carries TRBV7-6 and TRBJ2-5; perhaps TRBD2 as D (5 bases). The germline V gene has CDR1 SGHVS and CDR2 FNYEAQ. This CDR3 is built from 14 residues. Trimming cost V 1 base and J 2 bases, with 8 bases left between them. For the CDR3, the DNA is TGTGCCAGCAGCTTAGTGGGAGTTCAAGAGACCCAGTACTTC. Protein: CASSLVGVQETQYF.

The rearrangement uses TRBV7-2 and TRBJ1-1; D not certain. Germline values: CDR1 SGHTA, CDR2 FQGNSA. The CDR3 contains 12 residues. V was clipped by 8 bases and J by 2 bases, with 9 bases between them. CDR3 protein: CASQPPNTEAFF. The CDR3 nucleotides read TGTGCCAGCCAACCCCCAAACACTGAAGCTTTCTTT.

The rearrangement joins TRBV9 to TRBJ2-1, with D tentatively TRBD1 (5 bases). Germline V gives CDR1 SGDLS, CDR2 YYNGEE. The CDR3 consists of 15 residues. Deletions cut 5 bases from V and 2 bases from J, with 14 bases between. The DNA of the CDR3 is TGTGCCAGCAGTAAACTAAGGGGAACCTACAATGAGCAGTTCTTC. Encoded protein: CASSKLRGTYNEQFF. Variable domain in full (rest from reference TRBV9 and TRBJ2-1): DSGVTQTPKHLITATGQRVTLRCSPRSGDLSVYWYQQSLDQGLQFLIQYYNGEERAKGNILERFSAQQFPDLHSELNLSSLELGDSALYFCASSKLRGTYNEQFFGPGTRLTVL.

The gene calls are TRBV21-1 and TRBJ1-3. TRBV21-1 is flagged as a pseudogene. The CDR3 extends over 14 amino acids. For the CDR3, the DNA is TGTGCCAGCAGCAAAGTAAGGAGTGGAAACACCATATATTTT. Encoded protein: CASSKVRSGNTIYF.

The chain has TRBV2 and TRBJ1-5; no definite D call. Germline CDR1 SNHLY, CDR2 FYNNEI. V shed 1 base and J shed 7 bases, with 8 bases lying between them. There are 13 residues in the CDR3. The chain's CDR3 is CASSEGQVQPQHF. The CDR3 DNA reads as TGTGCCAGCAGTGAAGGTCAGGTACAGCCCCAGCATTTT.

The V call is TRBV3-1, the J call TRBJ2-7, with D tentatively TRBD1 (6 bases). This CDR3 contains 15 residues. CDR1 and CDR2 (germline): LGHDT, YNNKEL (reference sequence). With 7 bases removed from V and 0 bases from J, the gap between germline ends came to 16 bases. For the CDR3, the DNA is TGTGCCAGCAAGGAGGCAGGGGCTCTCTCCTACGAGCAGTACTTC. It codes for CASKEAGALSYEQYF.

The CDR3 DNA sequence: TGTGCCTGGAGTGTACGCCAAGCGGGGGGTGGCAATGAGCAGTTCTTC. This sequence encodes CAWSVRQAGGGNEQFF. This sequence joins TRBV30 and TRBJ2-1; TRBD2 agrees at 9 bases. The CDR3 contains 16 residues. V dropped 0 bases and J dropped 6; count of bases not matched to a gene: 9. The germline gives CDR1 GTSNPN, CDR2 SVGIG (reference sequence).

This clonotype has only one observation. V is TRBV6-2 or TRBV6-3 and J is TRBJ1-1; 11 bases line up with TRBD1. The CDR3 has 16 residues. The ends lost 4 bases at V and 1 base at J; junction bases unmatched: 5. Looked up from germline, CDR1 is MNHEY and CDR2 is SVGEGT. The CDR3 region is CASSWRTGGRNTEAFF. CDR3 sequence (DNA): TGTGCCAGCAGTTGGAGGACAGGGGGCCGGAACACTGAAGCTTTCTTT.

V gene TRBV2 combines with J gene TRBJ1-2; a weak D match, TRBD1 (5 bases). Germline V gives CDR1 SNHLY, CDR2 FYNNEI. The CDR3 runs to 13 residues. Trimming took off 6 bases at V and 1 base at J, with 9 bases between the two ends. CDR3 sequence (DNA): TGTGCCAGCAGGCAGGGCCTTAACTATGGCTACACCTTC. Translated, it gives CASRQGLNYGYTF.

V usage is TRBV6-1 and J usage is TRBJ2-2; D is possibly TRBD2 (5 bases). Per the germline V gene, CDR1 is MNHNS and CDR2 is SASEGT. CDR3 size: 15 residues. V lost 3 bases and J lost 3, with 11 bases in between. The CDR3 here is CASSDDVRDTGELFF. The CDR3 DNA reads TGTGCCAGCAGTGATGACGTGCGGGACACCGGGGAGCTGTTTTTT.

This clonotype was seen a handful of times. The chain combines TRBV19 with TRBJ1-5; TRBD1 matches at 10 bases. The CDR3 runs to 14 residues. The germline V gene has CDR1 LNHDA and CDR2 SQIVND (reference sequence). V lost 4 bases to trimming and J lost 4 bases; unmatched junction nucleotides: 1. CDR3 amino acids: CASSRGQGNQPQHF. In nucleotides, the CDR3 is TGTGCCAGTAGTAGGGGACAGGGGAATCAGCCCCAGCATTTT.

The chain is built from TRBV28 and TRBJ2-7, with D perhaps matching TRBD1 or TRBD2 (6 bases each). V was cut by 8 bases and J by 1 base, with 15 bases left in between. This CDR3 is 14 amino acids long. Germline V gene sequence: CDR1 MDHEN, CDR2 SYDVKM. The CDR3 sequence: CASGKVGGSYEQYF. In nucleotides, the CDR3 is TGTGCCAGCGGTAAGGTAGGGGGGTCCTACGAGCAGTACTTC.

This chain links TRBV2 with TRBJ2-2, with 7 bases matching TRBD2. The length of the CDR3 is 13 residues. Trimming removed 10 bases from V and 7 bases from J; junction bases left unmatched: 9. Per germline, CDR1 SNHLY and CDR2 FYNNEI. The chain's CDR3 is CATGMTSLGELFF. The CDR3 region has the DNA TGTGCCACCGGTATGACTAGCCTCGGGGAGCTGTTTTTT.

The V gene is TRBV28, the J gene TRBJ2-5; TRBD1 aligns across 10 bases. Trimming at V came to 5 bases and at J to 4 bases, leaving 7 bases not matched to a gene. This CDR3 contains 15 residues. Per germline, CDR1 MDHEN and CDR2 SYDVKM. The DNA for the CDR3 is TGTGCCAGCAGTCACCCGGGACAGGGGTTAGAGACCCAGTACTTC. It yields the protein CASSHPGQGLETQYF.

V gene TRBV6-6 combines with J gene TRBJ1-2, with unresolved D. The CDR3 is made up of 13 amino acids. CDR1 MNHNY and CDR2 SVGAGI come from the germline V gene (reference sequence). The V end lost 0 bases, the J end lost 4 bases, and 6 bases lay between the germline ends. This CDR3 reads CASSYSDRYGYTF. The CDR3 nucleotides are TGTGCCAGCAGTTACTCGGATCGCTATGGCTACACCTTC.

Comments on this clonotype: The conserved closing phenylalanine or tryptophan is absent in this CDR3, likely reflecting a read error. The DNA is omitted, as the CDR3 cannot be located on it reliably, and the CDR3 follows TCRdb's listing. This chain connects TRBV15 to TRBJ1-4. Per germline, CDR1 LNHNV and CDR2 YYDKDF (reference sequence). Termini included, the CDR3 measures 10 amino acids. CDR3 sequence: CATAWALGKI.

The chain employs TRBV3-1 and TRBJ1-6; D not resolved. The CDR3 has 15 residues. Trimming left V 4 bases short and J 7 bases short, with 14 bases between. Germline CDR1 and CDR2: LGHDT and YNNKEL (reference sequence). The CDR3 is CASSLSGFLNSPLHF. CDR3 in DNA: TGTGCCAGCAGCCTCTCGGGGTTTTTGAATTCACCCCTCCACTTT.

The chain recombines TRBV5-1 with TRBJ2-2; no clear D gene. The CDR3 runs to 14 residues. Germline CDR1 SGHRS, CDR2 YFSETQ. Trimming took off 0 bases at V and 4 bases at J, with 7 bases between the two ends. As DNA, the CDR3 is TGCGCCAGCAGCTTGGCCCGCGGCACCGGGGAGCTGTTTTTT. Translating gives CASSLARGTGELFF.

This chain uses TRBV30 with TRBJ2-6; D not resolved. The V gene lost 7 bases and the J gene lost 9 bases, with 10 bases spanning the gap. This CDR3 has 11 residues. Germline V gene sequence: CDR1 GTSNPN, CDR2 SVGIG (reference sequence). The DNA for the CDR3 is TGTGCCTTCGCGACCGGCAACGTCCTGACTTTC. Residues: CAFATGNVLTF.

This clonotype has only a few counts. V and J are TRBV27 and TRBJ2-5; a weak D match, TRBD2 (6 bases). Between the trimmed V and J ends, which lost 5 bases and 1 base, there was a span of 8 bases. The CDR3 runs to 13 residues. Per the germline V gene, CDR1 is MNHEY and CDR2 is SMNVEV (reference sequence). CDR3 amino acids: CASSRGIQETQYF. The CDR3 DNA is TGTGCCAGCAGTCGCGGGATCCAAGAGACCCAGTACTTC.